The rows below give T cell receptor beta chains drawn from one sample of a study of Ad26.COV2.S vaccination and SARS-CoV-2 variants. Using immunoSEQ multiplex PCR, the repertoire was profiled, and TCRdb retains in-frame clones only, with some absent. The sample shows 440,000 or so clones, about 88% of them seen only once. Sequenced material: peripheral blood, taken in a trial of Ad26.COV2.S vaccine versus placebo. The receptors were gathered from a person aged 18 to 59 who received the Ad26.COV2.S COVID-19 vaccine or a placebo. Each CDR3 is given with its conserved first and last residue. The D gene is left open where the match is weak. Not every row has a clone size; where given, it reads once, few, many or a size class.

>14|-|TRBJ2-7|TRBV7-9|-
CASTRSGPKNEQYF
TGTGCCAGCACTAGGTCGGGACCGAAGAACGAGCAGTACTTC
>17|-|TRBJ2-5|TRBV4-2|TRBD2
CASSRTSGESGQETQYF
TGTGCCAGCAGCCGGACTAGCGGGGAGAGCGGCCAAGAGACCCAGTACTTC
>14|-|TRBJ2-5|TRBV5-4|-
CASSLQGADETQYF
TGTGCCAGCAGCTTGCAAGGAGCGGATGAGACCCAGTACTTC
>13|-|TRBJ2-1|TRBV12-3/TRBV12-4|TRBD1
CASRYRGPNEQFF
TGTGCCAGCAGGTACAGGGGGCCGAATGAGCAGTTCTTC
>11|-|TRBJ1-3|TRBV2|-
CAKGTGNTIYF
TGTGCCAAGGGGACTGGAAACACCATATATTTT
>11|few|TRBJ2-7|TRBV5-5|-
CASSFMYEQYF
TGTGCCAGCAGCTTTATGTACGAGCAGTACTTC
>12|-|TRBJ2-7|TRBV28|-
CASSLIGYEQYF
TGTGCCAGCAGTTTAATCGGGTACGAGCAGTACTTC
>16|-|TRBJ2-7|TRBV10-1|-
CASSESKHPTKYEQYF
TGCGCCAGCAGTGAGTCGAAACACCCGACCAAATACGAGCAGTACTTC
>15|-|TRBJ1-2|TRBV5-1|TRBD1
CASSSQGDPNYGYTF
TGCGCCAGCAGCTCGCAGGGGGACCCTAACTATGGCTACACCTTC
>16|-|TRBJ1-4|TRBV5-6|-
CASSLAPGSTNEKLFF
TGTGCCAGCAGCCTCGCCCCGGGATCAACTAATGAAAAACTGTTTTTT
>17|-|TRBJ1-2|TRBV5-1|TRBD1
CASSLGYRGDSNYGYTF
TGCGCCAGCAGCTTGGGTTACAGGGGGGACTCTAACTATGGCTACACCTTC
>13|-|TRBJ2-3|TRBV29-1|-
CSVVSGATDTQYF
TGCAGCGTTGTTTCCGGGGCCACAGATACGCAGTATTTT